This T cell receptor (beta chain) is from a study of spatial heterogeneity in lung cancer. Time point specified: blood at routine non-recurrence follow-up after resection. Sequencing was performed on whole RNA extracted from tumor and nontumor lung tissue, or from frozen PBMC, and the material was left unsorted. The ends were cut back, 6 bases at V and 4 bases at J, with 10 bases in the middle. This CDR3 comprises 12 residues. The germline CDR1 and CDR2 sequences are DFQATT and SNEGSKA (reference sequence). Each CDR3 protein is one row after TCRdb ran MiXCR on the 5' RACE reads. The data show 95,000 to 120,000 distinct CDR3 sequences, 10% to 11% seen once.

This sequence originates from a female donor with early-stage non-small cell lung cancer. The input for sequencing was PBMCs, taken at follow-up. The chain carries TRBV20-1 and TRBJ2-1; unclear D gene. DNA for the CDR3: TGCAGTGCCCCGCCCACGTACAATGAGCAGTTCTTC. Encoded protein: CSAPPTYNEQFF.